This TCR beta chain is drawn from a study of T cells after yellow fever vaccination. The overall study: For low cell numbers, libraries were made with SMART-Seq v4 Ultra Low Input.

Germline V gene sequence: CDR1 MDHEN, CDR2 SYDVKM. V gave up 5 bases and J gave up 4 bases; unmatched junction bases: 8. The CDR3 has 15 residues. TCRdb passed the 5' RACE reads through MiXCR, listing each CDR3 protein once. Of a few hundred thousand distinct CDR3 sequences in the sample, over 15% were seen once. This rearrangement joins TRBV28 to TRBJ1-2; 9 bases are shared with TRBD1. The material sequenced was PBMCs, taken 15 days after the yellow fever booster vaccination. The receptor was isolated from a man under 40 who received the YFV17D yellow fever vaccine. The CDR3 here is CASSLDRGIIYGYTF. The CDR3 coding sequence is TGTGCCAGCAGTCTGGACAGGGGAATTATCTATGGCTACACCTTC.